This T cell receptor (beta chain) was sequenced for a study of PD-1 blockade in classical Hodgkin lymphoma. Study as a whole: Nivolumab dosing for patients was 3 mg/kg, administered intravenously every 2 weeks.

The time point was: cycle 4 day 1 (C4D1), after less than seven weeks of nivolumab. With no exception, relapse followed autologous stem cell transplantation in all patients, and brentuximab vedotin exposure varied. Sequencing was performed with immunoSEQ multiplex PCR; in TCRdb, only in-frame clones are kept and a portion is missing. The sample holds 26,000 or so clones, 72% seen once. Study-wide results and limits: It was reported that newly diagnosed patients had less baseline TCR diversity than healthy donors. Diversity in CD4+ TCRs, unlike that measured in CD8+ TCRs, had risen significantly by C4D1. Those achieving complete response showed baseline diversity like newly diagnosed patients.

Comment on this clone: Its cognate antigen is unknown.

V lost 3 bases and J 1 base, leaving 13 bases between the germline ends. The germline V gene encodes CDR1 MGHDK and CDR2 SYGVNS. CDR3 length equals 16 residues. The source was peripheral blood mononuclear cells (PBMCs), collected before the fourth cycle of nivolumab. This chain connects TRBV25-1 to TRBJ1-5; tentative D call: TRBD1 (6 bases). The sequence was obtained from a human donor with classical Hodgkin lymphoma. Here the CDR3 reads CASSDWSTGSNQPQHF. As DNA, the CDR3 is TGTGCCAGCAGTGACTGGTCAACAGGGAGCAATCAGCCCCAGCATTTT. Combining the CDR3 with reference TRBV25-1 and TRBJ1-5 gives the whole variable domain EADIYQTPRYLVIGTGKKITLECSQTMGHDKMYWYQQDPGMELHLIHYSYGVNSTEKGDLSSESTVSRIRTEHFPLTLESARPSHTSQYLCASSDWSTGSNQPQHFGDGTRLSIL.